These 9 T cell receptor beta chains were sequenced from one sample in a study of shared clonotypes between healthy human individuals. CD45RO negativity and positive selection for CCR7 defined naive CD8 cells, a population that excluded terminally differentiated effector memory CD45RA+ cells. The data were produced by immunoSEQ multiplex PCR, yet TCRdb's version contains in-frame clones alone and is incomplete. Among approximately 2,000,000 clones, about 93% were seen once, and the ten largest hold approximately 1.7%. Sample: naive CD8+ T cells from PBMCs. These receptors all stem from a man aged 18 to 30 in good health. Some clones in this sample may be carry-over from other donors' samples.

This chain uses TRBV27 with TRBJ2-1; 7 nucleotides align to TRBD1. J was trimmed by 8 bases and V by 5 bases; bases with no gene match: 15. CDR1 and CDR2 (germline): MNHEY, SMNVEV (reference sequence). The CDR3 totals 16 residues. The CDR3: CASSPRQGRAPDEQFF. Here the CDR3 DNA reads TGTGCCAGCAGTCCCAGACAGGGAAGAGCTCCAGATGAGCAGTTCTTC.

The chain recombines TRBV18 with TRBJ2-3; weak D call: TRBD2 (6 bases). Trimming cost V 1 base and J 1 base, with 15 bases left between them. This CDR3 region has 17 residues. CDR1 is KGHSH and CDR2 is LQKENI in the germline V gene. This chain's CDR3 is CASSPRAPSGRTDTQYF. The DNA of the CDR3 is TGTGCCAGCTCACCACGGGCCCCCAGCGGGCGCACAGATACGCAGTATTTT.

This chain connects TRBV15 to TRBJ1-5; D unresolved. The CDR3 is 16 amino acids. Germline V gene sequence: CDR1 LNHNV, CDR2 YYDKDF (reference sequence). Trimming stripped 0 bases from V and 5 bases from J, with 14 bases between. For the CDR3, the DNA is TGTGCCACCAGCAGAGATGGAGGGAATGAGGATCAGCCCCAGCATTTT. Its protein product is CATSRDGGNEDQPQHF.

V gene TRBV27 combines with J gene TRBJ2-1, with D perhaps TRBD2 (5 bases). CDR1 is MNHEY and CDR2 is SMNVEV in the germline V gene (reference sequence). The CDR3 covers 14 residues. Trimming took 4 bases from V and 6 from J, leaving 13 bases between them. The CDR3 region is CASSYSVEGNEQFF. CDR3 coding DNA: TGTGCCAGCAGTTACTCCGTTGAGGGCAATGAGCAGTTCTTC.

Worth noting for this clone: The same CDR3 arises from other DNA sequences in this sample as well. The rearrangement uses TRBV9 and TRBJ2-3, with D unclear. In germline, CDR1 is SGDLS, CDR2 YYNGEE. The V end was cut by 3 bases, the J end by 1 base, with 3 bases between. CDR3 length: 12 residues. For the CDR3, the DNA is TGTGCCAGCAGCGCCCGCACAGATACGCAGTATTTT. This codes for CASSARTDTQYF.

This chain links TRBV25-1 with TRBJ2-3, with 10 positions matching TRBD2. Germline V gene sequence: CDR1 MGHDK, CDR2 SYGVNS. J gave up 6 bases and V 2 bases, and 8 bases lay outside the gene matches. The CDR3 has 16 amino acids. The CDR3 loop reads CASSEISGRAWDTQYF. The CDR3 coding sequence is TGTGCCAGCAGTGAAATAAGCGGGAGGGCCTGGGATACGCAGTATTTT.

To note about this clone: A much larger clone sits a single nucleotide away, making a read error possible. Different DNA sequences within this sample yield the same CDR3. This chain connects TRBV28 to TRBJ2-7; 11 nucleotides line up with TRBD1. This CDR3 contains 15 residues. Unmatched junction bases numbered 2, after V lost 4 bases and J lost 0 bases. Germline V gene lookup returns CDR1 MDHEN and CDR2 SYDVKM. As DNA, the CDR3 is TGTGCCAGCAGTTCCGGGACAGGGGGCTCCTACGAGCAGTACTTC. This gives the protein CASSSGTGGSYEQYF.

The chain is built from TRBV18 and TRBJ2-2; TRBD1 aligns across 7 bases. The J segment lost 5 bases and the V segment lost 3 bases, leaving 9 bases of the junction unmatched. Germline V gives CDR1 KGHSH, CDR2 LQKENI. This CDR3 is 16 amino acids long. CDR3 DNA: TGTGCCAGCTCACCCGTCGCCAGGGGGTCAACCGGGGAGCTGTTTTTT. It specifies CASSPVARGSTGELFF.

A single count supports this clone. The chain is built from TRBV4-1 and TRBJ2-2; weak D call: TRBD1 (6 bases). CDR1 and CDR2 (germline): MGHRA, YSYEKL. This CDR3 spans 15 amino acids. V shed 1 base and J shed 7 bases, with 13 bases lying between them. CDR3 amino acids: CASSQAQGVIGELFF. DNA of the CDR3: TGCGCCAGCAGCCAAGCACAGGGAGTTATCGGGGAGCTGTTTTTT.